This T cell receptor (beta chain) appears in the sequencing data of a study of graft-versus-host responses after intestinal transplantation. Study details: Uniformly, recipients were administered anti-thymocyte globulin induction with subsequent tacrolimus and steroids for roughly three years.

Processed graft tissue released its intraepithelial and lamina propria lymphocytes. CDR1 MDHEN and CDR2 SYDVKM come from the germline V gene. V gave up 7 bases and J gave up 4 bases; unmatched junction bases: 9. The CDR3 extends over 16 amino acids. The protocol was immunoSEQ multiplex PCR, while the TCRdb copy is restricted to in-frame clones and leaves out a portion. This table has under 75,000 clones, about nine tenths appearing once. The chain uses TRBV28 and TRBJ2-5; 13 bases fit TRBD2. Sequences were derived from ileum tissue, sampled more than 350 days after transplant. The sequence came from a human patient who received an intestinal transplant, so some T cells may come from the graft donor. The CDR3, as DNA: TGTGCCAGCACCGGACTAGCGGGAGCTGCAGGAGAGACCCAGTACTTC. Protein: CASTGLAGAAGETQYF.